One sample yielded the 8 T cell receptor beta chains listed below, sequenced in a study of T cells in Graves' hyperthyroidism and ophthalmopathy. Amplification targeted TCR beta CDR3 regions from RNA transcripts. First-round RT-PCR of the TCR CDR3 relied on the HTBI primer set. MiXCR, run by TCRdb on the multiplex PCR reads, gives a single entry per CDR3 protein. The sample gives 800,000 or so distinct CDR3 sequences, about 38% of which show up once; around 10% is in the top ten. The sample taken for sequencing was blood. These TCRs come from a man in his late teens or twenties with Graves' hyperthyroidism.

The rearrangement links TRBV15 to TRBJ1-2; D is undetermined. Trimming took 5 bases from V and 8 from J, leaving 18 bases between them. Germline lookup yields CDR1 LNHNV and CDR2 YYDKDF (reference sequence). The CDR3 runs 14 residues. In DNA, the CDR3 is TGTGCCACCAGCTCAGGTGGGGAATCGGACGGCTACACCTTC. Translation gives CATSSGGESDGYTF.

V gene TRBV5-8 combines with J gene TRBJ2-2; no definite D call. The CDR3 is made up of 13 amino acids. V was trimmed by 1 base and J by 4 bases, leaving 5 bases between them. The germline V gene has CDR1 SGHTS and CDR2 YDEGEE. The CDR3 DNA reads as TGTGCCAGCAGCTTGTTGGCCACCGGGGAGCTGTTTTTT. Its protein is CASSLLATGELFF.

The V call is TRBV7-3, the J call TRBJ1-4, with no clear D. The V gene's germline CDR1 is SGHTA and CDR2 FQGTGA. V was shortened by 5 bases and J by 6 bases, with 10 bases between the two germline ends. This CDR3 is built from 13 residues. The CDR3 is CASSLRVDEKLFF. CDR3 DNA sequence: TGTGCCAGCAGCCTACGAGTCGATGAAAAACTGTTTTTT.

Worth noting for this clonotype: This may be a read error, as it is one base from a much larger clone. The conserved phenylalanine or tryptophan normally closing the CDR3 is absent here, so this likely arose from a read error. The chain couples TRBV29-1 to TRBJ1-2; no definite D call. CDR3 length: 12 residues. Germline-derived CDR1 and CDR2 are SQVTM and ANQGSEA. V shed 1 base and J shed 8 bases, with 11 bases lying between them. Written as DNA, the CDR3 is TGCAGCGTTGAAGGTCCGTCGAGGGGCTACACCCTC. This translates into CSVEGPSRGYTL.

This clonotype has a single count. This chain uses TRBV10-3 with TRBJ1-5; no clear D. Germline V gene sequence: CDR1 ENHRY, CDR2 SYGVKD. Between the trimmed V and J ends, which lost 6 bases and 11 bases, there was a span of 14 bases. The length of the CDR3 is 12 residues. Here the CDR3 DNA reads TGTGCCATCAGGGTCTGGCGAGAGACCCAGCATTTT. Protein sequence: CAIRVWRETQHF.

The chain couples TRBV12-3 or TRBV12-4 to TRBJ2-6; D unclear. The V and J ends lost 4 bases and 2 bases respectively, with 6 bases between them. The CDR3 totals 14 residues. CDR3 amino acids: CASSSSAGANVLTF. CDR3 sequence (DNA): TGTGCCAGCAGTTCCAGCGCTGGGGCCAACGTCCTGACTTTC.

The rearrangement joins TRBV2 to TRBJ2-6; D might be TRBD2 (5 bases). CDR1 is SNHLY and CDR2 is FYNNEI in the germline V gene. CDR3 length equals 15 residues. V was pared by 2 bases and J by 1 base, with 6 bases between. CDR3: CASSEPGSGANVLTF. Written as DNA, the CDR3 is TGTGCCAGCAGTGAACCGGGGTCTGGGGCCAACGTCCTGACTTTC.

This clonotype has ten or more counts. The V gene is TRBV11-2, the J gene TRBJ1-4, with a tentative D call TRBD1 (5 bases). The CDR3 is 13 residues long. Trimming pared 3 bases from V and 5 bases from J, leaving 7 bases between. Looked up from germline, CDR1 is SGHAT and CDR2 is FQNNGV. Here the CDR3 DNA reads TGTGCCAGCAGCTTGGGGCGAAATGAAAAACTGTTTTTT. Its protein product is CASSLGRNEKLFF. Full variable domain (rest looked up from reference TRBV11-2 and TRBJ1-4): EAGVAQSPRYKIIEKRQSVAFWCNPISGHATLYWYQQILGQGPKLLIQFQNNGVVDDSQLPKDRFSAERLKGVDSTLKIQPAKLEDSAVYLCASSLGRNEKLFFGSGTQLSVL.